A single sample gave rise to the 24 T cell receptor beta chains below, sequenced in a study of T cells in Graves' hyperthyroidism and ophthalmopathy. What was amplified from RNA transcripts were TCR beta CDR3 regions. The TCR CDR3 was amplified in a first-round RT-PCR using the HTBI primer set. TCRdb redid the calling of the multiplex PCR reads with MiXCR, one entry per CDR3 protein. The sample consists of 600,000 to 850,000 distinct CDR3 sequences, roughly a sixth of them appearing once. What was sequenced was blood. These receptors came from a woman aged 50 to 65 with Graves' hyperthyroidism that later progressed to Graves' ophthalmopathy.

This chain connects TRBV6-1 to TRBJ1-2, with a weak D call TRBD1 (6 bases). Trimming left V 6 bases short and J 4 bases short, with 15 bases between. Germline CDR1 MNHNS, CDR2 SASEGT. This CDR3 is 14 amino acids long. The CDR3: CASRTTGGTYGYTF. As DNA, the CDR3 is TGTGCCAGCAGGACCACCGGGGGCACCTATGGCTACACCTTC.

This clonotype occurred many times. In DNA form, the CDR3 reads TGTGCCTGGAGTCCGACAGGGTTGCGGACTGAAGCTTTCTTT. This gives the protein CAWSPTGLRTEAFF. The chain combines TRBV30 with TRBJ1-1; 7 bases align to TRBD1. V shed 2 bases and J 5 bases; nucleotides not matched to a gene: 8. The CDR3 has 14 residues. The germline CDR1 and CDR2 sequences are GTSNPN and SVGIG (reference sequence).

In this sample, this clonotype turned up many times. The chain couples TRBV27 to TRBJ2-2; tentatively, D is TRBD2 (5 bases). Trimming removed 6 bases from V and 0 bases from J, with 20 bases in between. The germline V gene encodes CDR1 MNHEY and CDR2 SMNVEV (reference sequence). This CDR3 has 18 amino acids. The CDR3 coding sequence is TGTGCCAGCAGAATGTTTGTGTCCAGTAGCGCGAACACCGGGGAGCTGTTTTTT. Protein product: CASRMFVSSSANTGELFF.

The rearrangement links TRBV29-1 to TRBJ2-1; D is unresolved. The V gene's germline CDR1 is SQVTM and CDR2 ANQGSEA. Trimming took off 3 bases at V and 9 bases at J, with 18 bases between the two ends. The CDR3 spans 14 residues. The CDR3 region is CSVEGIGLEFEQFF. The CDR3 DNA sequence: TGCAGCGTTGAGGGGATTGGGCTAGAATTTGAGCAGTTCTTC.

In this sample, this clonotype turned up once. This rearrangement joins TRBV9 to TRBJ1-2, with D unclear. The CDR3 covers 15 residues. Germline V gene lookup returns CDR1 SGDLS and CDR2 YYNGEE. Trimming took off 4 bases at V and 1 base at J, with 14 bases between the two ends. The CDR3 loop reads CASSPGGYFNYGYTF. The DNA for the CDR3 is TGTGCCAGCAGCCCAGGCGGCTATTTTAACTATGGCTACACCTTC.

V usage is TRBV12-3 or TRBV12-4 and J usage is TRBJ1-5; tentative D call: TRBD1 (5 bases). V was shortened by 2 bases and J by 1 base, with 9 bases between the two germline ends. This CDR3 comprises 15 residues. The DNA of the CDR3 is TGTGCCAGCAGTTTAAGGGGAAAAAGCAATCAGCCCCAGCATTTT. Translation gives CASSLRGKSNQPQHF.

This clonotype appeared many times. The rearrangement joins TRBV10-3 to TRBJ1-1, with D unresolved. Trimming took 6 bases from V and 0 from J, leaving 5 bases between them. CDR1 and CDR2 (germline): ENHRY, SYGVKD. The CDR3 sequence is 12 residues long. In DNA form, the CDR3 reads TGTGCCATCAGAGACATGAACACTGAAGCTTTCTTT. This encodes CAIRDMNTEAFF.

This clonotype has at least ten counts. The chain has TRBV7-9 and TRBJ1-1; D is unclear. This CDR3 is built from 12 residues. In germline, CDR1 is SEHNR, CDR2 FQNEAQ (reference sequence). V was clipped by 6 bases and J by 6 bases, with 11 bases between them. CDR3 nucleotides: TGTGCCAGCAGTTATCAGGAGGCTGAAGCTTTCTTT. It translates to CASSYQEAEAFF.

This clonotype has a count of ten or more. V is TRBV15 and J is TRBJ1-2; 8 bases agree with TRBD1. CDR3 length: 13 amino acids. V trimming: 5 bases; J trimming: 4 bases; junction bases outside the gene matches: 3. Germline CDR1 and CDR2: LNHNV and YYDKDF (reference sequence). CDR3 loop: CATSGQGGYGYTF. In DNA, the CDR3 is TGTGCCACCAGCGGACAGGGAGGCTATGGCTACACCTTC.

A few counts support this clonotype. The chain has TRBV18 and TRBJ1-2; D unresolved. The CDR3 is made up of 15 amino acids. Germline V gives CDR1 KGHSH, CDR2 LQKENI. With 2 bases removed from V and 1 base from J, the gap between germline ends came to 11 bases. The CDR3 sequence is CASSPEAGFNYGYTF. The CDR3 DNA reads TGTGCCAGCTCACCAGAGGCAGGTTTTAACTATGGCTACACCTTC. Combining the CDR3 with reference TRBV18 and TRBJ1-2 gives the whole variable domain NAGVMQNPRHLVRRRGQEARLRCSPMKGHSHVYWYRQLPEEGLKFMVYLQKENIIDESGMPKERFSAEFPKEGPSILRIQQVVRGDSAAYFCASSPEAGFNYGYTFGSGTRLTVV.

This clonotype was recorded many times. This chain connects TRBV7-9 to TRBJ2-2; 9 bases map to TRBD1. This CDR3 comprises 14 residues. V was clipped by 8 bases and J by 3 bases; unmatched bases: 4. In germline, CDR1 is SEHNR, CDR2 FQNEAQ (reference sequence). The CDR3 DNA reads as TGTGCCAGCCTGACAGGGGGGCACACCGGGGAGCTGTTTTTT. Its translation: CASLTGGHTGELFF.

This clonotype showed up just a few times. The rearrangement joins TRBV4-1 to TRBJ1-5, with 7 bases lining up with TRBD1. Trimming at V came to 6 bases and at J to 7 bases, leaving 6 bases not matched to a gene. Germline V gene data show CDR1 as MGHRA and CDR2 as YSYEKL. The CDR3 length is 13 residues. The CDR3, as DNA: TGCGCCAGCAGTACAGGGGACGGGCAGCCCCAGCATTTT. Translated, it gives CASSTGDGQPQHF.

There are a few counts of this clonotype. V usage is TRBV10-3 and J usage is TRBJ1-1; maybe TRBD1 (5 bases). Germline V gene sequence: CDR1 ENHRY, CDR2 SYGVKD. V was trimmed by 3 bases and J by 5 bases, leaving 10 bases between them. This CDR3 has 13 amino acids. CDR3 in DNA: TGTGCCATCAGTGAAGGGGCATTGACTGAAGCTTTCTTT. Translated: CAISEGALTEAFF.

This clonotype occurred many times. V gene TRBV30 combines with J gene TRBJ2-5, with D unresolved. Germline-derived CDR1 and CDR2 are GTSNPN and SVGIG (reference sequence). Trimming cost V 2 bases and J 0 bases, with 7 bases left between them. This CDR3 spans 13 amino acids. CDR3 nucleotide sequence: TGTGCCTGGAGTATCCTGTACCAAGAGACCCAGTACTTC. Its protein product is CAWSILYQETQYF. The full variable domain, with the rest looked up from reference TRBV30 and TRBJ2-5, is SQTIHQWPATLVQPVGSPLSLECTVEGTSNPNLYWYRQAAGRGLQLLFYSVGIGQISSEVPQNLSASRPQDRQFILSSKKLLLSDSGFYLCAWSILYQETQYFGPGTRLLVL.

The chain links TRBV15 to TRBJ2-5; D is possibly TRBD2 (5 bases). V dropped 4 bases and J dropped 4 bases, with 13 bases sitting between them. CDR3 size: 14 residues. From germline, CDR1 is LNHNV and CDR2 YYDKDF (reference sequence). The CDR3 here is CATSTDLEGETQYF. CDR3 nucleotide sequence: TGTGCCACCAGCACGGACCTCGAGGGAGAGACCCAGTACTTC.

This chain links TRBV4-1 with TRBJ2-3, with D uncertain. CDR3 length: 16 amino acids. Germline lookup yields CDR1 MGHRA and CDR2 YSYEKL. The V end lost 1 base, the J end lost 0 bases, and 11 bases lay between the germline ends. CDR3 residues: CASSQVLGPSTDTQYF. The CDR3 bases are TGCGCCAGCAGCCAAGTTTTAGGACCTAGCACAGATACGCAGTATTTT.

The V call is TRBV5-1, the J call TRBJ1-3; D not resolved. The germline gives CDR1 SGHRS, CDR2 YFSETQ. CDR3 length: 17 residues. The V end was cut by 5 bases, the J end by 0 bases, with 18 bases between. CDR3 sequence (DNA): TGCGCCAGCAGTTTCGGACGTCCGCCCGCCTCTGGAAACACCATATATTTT. It yields the protein CASSFGRPPASGNTIYF.

There are many counts of this clonotype. This chain joins TRBV20-1 and TRBJ1-1; TRBD1 is a possible D gene (5 bases). The CDR3 loop spans 13 amino acids. Germline CDR1 and CDR2: DFQATT and SNEGSKA (reference sequence). The V end was cut by 2 bases, the J end by 6 bases, with 13 bases between. The CDR3 loop reads CSARRGPGAEAFF. CDR3 coding DNA: TGCAGTGCTAGAAGGGGACCGGGGGCTGAAGCTTTCTTT.

This clonotype was observed many times. The chain is built from TRBV5-1 and TRBJ2-3; 8 nucleotides align to TRBD1. Germline trimming cut 3 bases from V and 4 bases from J; bases unmatched to any gene: 10. This CDR3 region has 16 residues. Germline CDR1 and CDR2: SGHRS and YFSETQ. The DNA for the CDR3 is TGCGCCAGCAGCTGGGGGACAGGCCTTGACGCAGATACGCAGTATTTT. This translates into CASSWGTGLDADTQYF.

This clonotype was picked up many times. The chain employs TRBV3-1 and TRBJ2-1; no reliable D call. Germline V gene lookup returns CDR1 LGHDT and CDR2 YNNKEL (reference sequence). Between the trimmed V and J ends, which lost 0 bases and 8 bases, there was a span of 11 bases. The CDR3 runs to 14 residues. The DNA of the CDR3 is TGTGCCAGCAGCCAAGATCGGCAGTCGGATGAGCAGTTCTTC. This codes for CASSQDRQSDEQFF.

The sample holds a few counts of this clonotype. V gene TRBV2 combines with J gene TRBJ1-2; D is uncertain. The CDR3 contains 12 residues. The V and J ends lost 6 bases and 0 bases respectively, with 5 bases between them. Germline V gene sequence: CDR1 SNHLY, CDR2 FYNNEI. The CDR3 DNA is TGTGCCAGCAGGGTTACTAACTATGGCTACACCTTC. This encodes CASRVTNYGYTF.

This clonotype was detected a few times. The V gene is TRBV4-1, the J gene TRBJ1-2, with D hard to call. The germline V gene encodes CDR1 MGHRA and CDR2 YSYEKL. CDR3 size: 14 residues. V shed 4 bases and J shed 4 bases, with 13 bases lying between them. CDR3: CASSPPAASYGYTF. CDR3 nucleotides: TGCGCCAGCAGCCCCCCGGCGGCGTCCTATGGCTACACCTTC.

The chain couples TRBV5-1 to TRBJ1-1; the match to TRBD1 covers 8 bases. The germline CDR1 and CDR2 sequences are SGHRS and YFSETQ. This CDR3 comprises 14 residues. V trimming: 4 bases; J trimming: 3 bases; junction bases outside the gene matches: 5. CDR3 protein: CASSTPDRDTEAFF. DNA for the CDR3: TGCGCCAGCAGCACCCCGGACAGGGACACTGAAGCTTTCTTT. The entire variable domain, with the rest obtained from reference TRBV5-1 and TRBJ1-1, is as follows: KAGVTQTPRYLIKTRGQQVTLSCSPISGHRSVSWYQQTPGQGLQFLFEYFSETQRNKGNFPGRFSGRQFSNSRSEMNVSTLELGDSALYLCASSTPDRDTEAFFGQGTRLTVV.

This clonotype has a count of ten or more. V is TRBV12-3 or TRBV12-4 and J is TRBJ1-1, with 7 bases lining up with TRBD1. V lost 7 bases to trimming and J lost 0 bases; unmatched junction nucleotides: 8. This CDR3 contains 15 residues. The CDR3 reads CASTRDSPMNTEAFF. CDR3 coding DNA: TGTGCCAGCACCCGGGACAGCCCAATGAACACTGAAGCTTTCTTT.